This entry features one T cell receptor (beta chain) sequence. Its antigen is currently unknown. This record belongs to a study of T cells in Graves' hyperthyroidism and ophthalmopathy. Study-level points and caveats: From stable hyperthyroidism, ophthalmopathy was set apart by a 13 V-J model.

RNA transcripts were the template for amplifying TCR beta CDR3 regions. HTBI primers were the set used in a first-round RT-PCR of the TCR CDR3. TCRdb used MiXCR to reprocess the multiplex PCR reads, holding one entry per CDR3 protein. Of approximately 400,000 distinct CDR3 sequences in the sample, around 14% were seen once. Any patient presenting with uncontrolled infection, other autoimmune disease, pregnancy or lactation was left out. Germline trimming cut 4 bases from V and 7 bases from J; bases unmatched to any gene: 8. This CDR3 has 15 amino acids. Per the germline V gene, CDR1 is SGHRS and CDR2 is YFSETQ.

This rearrangement joins TRBV5-1 to TRBJ2-1; 10 nucleotides agree with TRBD2. The sequencing input was blood. This receptor was obtained from a woman younger than 45 with Graves' hyperthyroidism. The CDR3, as DNA: TGCGCCAGCAGCGCCTCTAGCGGGGGCCTGAATGAGCAGTTCTTC. As protein: CASSASSGGLNEQFF. Filled out from reference TRBV5-1 and TRBJ2-1, the complete variable domain reads KAGVTQTPRYLIKTRGQQVTLSCSPISGHRSVSWYQQTPGQGLQFLFEYFSETQRNKGNFPGRFSGRQFSNSRSEMNVSTLELGDSALYLCASSASSGGLNEQFFGPGTRLTVL.